This T cell receptor (beta chain) appears in the sequencing data of a study of shared clonotypes between healthy human individuals. For the study at large: A donor's plate count was three for CD4 naive and three for CD4 memory; CD8 naive had two and CD8 memory one. Study results and limitations: Generally, naive subsets came out with larger estimated richness than memory subsets.

All of the donors resided in Nashville, Tennessee, and each was a Caucasian adult. This table comes from immunoSEQ multiplex PCR, and its TCRdb copy is limited to in-frame clones, with some not included. The table lists about 2.4 million clones, approximately 93% of them singletons. Turning to this clone: Its specificity is not known.

The TCR sequence derives from a man between 18 and 35 years old in good health. Some clones in this sample may be carry-over from other donors' samples. What was sequenced was naive CD4+ T cells from PBMCs. Subset reported: CD45RA+ positively selected.

The CDR3: CASSVKYPGLADQETQYF. The CDR3 coding sequence is TGTGCCAGCAGCGTAAAATACCCGGGACTAGCGGACCAAGAGACCCAGTACTTC. The chain carries TRBV2 and TRBJ2-5; 11 bases align to TRBD2. Losses at the gene ends were 6 bases for V and 0 bases for J; bases not matched to a gene: 12. CDR1 and CDR2 (germline): SNHLY, FYNNEI. The CDR3 contains 18 residues. The entire variable domain, with the rest obtained from reference TRBV2 and TRBJ2-5, is as follows: EPEVTQTPSHQVTQMGQEVILRCVPISNHLYFYWYRQILGQKVEFLVSFYNNEISEKSEIFDDQFSVERPDGSNFTLKIRSTKLEDSAMYFCASSVKYPGLADQETQYFGPGTRLLVL.